One T cell receptor beta chain is described in this entry. What it binds is unknown. The PCR employed 60 Vbeta primers together with 13 Jbeta primers. The data were produced by immunoSEQ multiplex PCR, yet TCRdb's version contains in-frame clones alone and is incomplete. Its listing shows about 31,000 clones. These data come from a study of cytomegalovirus exposure and HLA in healthy donors. Study-level results: TCR beta V segments were, for the most part, productive about 87% or about 30% of the time in an earlier analysis. Later work showed greater clonal expansion in HLA-associated TCR beta chains than in equally common others.

The donors were healthy bone marrow donors. The sequencing input was PBMCs. This TCR was sampled from a female donor in good health and CMV-seronegative.

CDR3 DNA: TGTGCCAGCAGCCCGCAGATGCGGGACACCGGGGAGCTGTTTTTT. Its translation: CASSPQMRDTGELFF. This chain links TRBV9 with TRBJ2-2; tentative D call: TRBD2 (5 bases). CDR3 size: 15 residues. The V end was cut by 4 bases, the J end by 3 bases, with 13 bases between. Germline lookup yields CDR1 SGDLS and CDR2 YYNGEE. Supplemented by reference TRBV9 and TRBJ2-2, the full variable domain reads DSGVTQTPKHLITATGQRVTLRCSPRSGDLSVYWYQQSLDQGLQFLIQYYNGEERAKGNILERFSAQQFPDLHSELNLSSLELGDSALYFCASSPQMRDTGELFFGEGSRLTVL.